These 8 T cell receptor beta chains were all obtained from the same sample, sequenced in a study of OX40 agonist ivuxolimab in advanced cancers. Repertoires were generated with immunoSEQ multiplex PCR, while TCRdb's copy carries only in-frame clones and drops some. The sample lists around 57,000 clones, approximately 77% occurring once. This specimen consisted of CD4+ or CD8+ T cells sorted from blood, obtained in a trial of the OX40 agonist ivuxolimab. These receptors originate from an adult with an advanced solid tumor such as melanoma, head and neck, liver or kidney cancer.

The V and J genes are TRBV7-9 and TRBJ1-5; TRBD1 agrees at 8 bases. J lost 1 base, V lost 5 bases, and 7 bases had no gene match. CDR3 size: 16 residues. Germline V gene lookup returns CDR1 SEHNR and CDR2 FQNEAQ (reference sequence). This CDR3 reads CASSTHRGGSNQPQHF. Written as DNA, the CDR3 is TGTGCCAGCAGCACCCACAGGGGGGGAAGCAATCAGCCCCAGCATTTT.

The chain couples TRBV7-9 to TRBJ2-7; 7 nucleotides line up with TRBD2. Germline trimming cut 5 bases from V and 0 bases from J; bases unmatched to any gene: 4. CDR1 and CDR2 (germline): SEHNR, FQNEAQ (reference sequence). This CDR3 has 14 amino acids. The CDR3 region is CASSIGLGSYEQYF. CDR3 nucleotides: TGTGCCAGCAGCATAGGACTAGGCTCCTACGAGCAGTACTTC.

V and J are TRBV18 and TRBJ2-3; 8 nucleotides line up with TRBD2. This CDR3 contains 16 residues. CDR1 is KGHSH, CDR2 LQKENI, per germline. Trimming took 2 bases from V and 0 from J; bases not matched to a gene: 4. This chain's CDR3 is CASSPIAGSSTDTQYF. Written as DNA, the CDR3 is TGTGCCAGCTCACCAATAGCGGGGAGTAGCACAGATACGCAGTATTTT.

The genes are TRBV4-1 and TRBJ2-2; 8 bases are shared with TRBD2. From germline, CDR1 is MGHRA and CDR2 YSYEKL. This CDR3 region has 17 residues. J was trimmed by 2 bases and V by 0 bases; bases with no gene match: 5. The CDR3 DNA is TGCGCCAGCAGCCAAGATAGGGGACTAGATAACACCGGGGAGCTGTTTTTT. Its protein product is CASSQDRGLDNTGELFF.

The V gene is TRBV5-1, the J gene TRBJ2-1; 12 bases match TRBD2. The CDR3 spans 15 residues. Germline CDR1 and CDR2: SGHRS and YFSETQ. Trimming cost V 6 bases and J 7 bases; bases outside gene matches: 8. CDR3 sequence (DNA): TGCGCCAGCACCGCCGGACTAGCGGGAATGAATGAGCAGTTCTTC. It is translated as CASTAGLAGMNEQFF.

This chain connects TRBV9 to TRBJ2-7; 11 positions agree with TRBD1. J gave up 6 bases and V 4 bases, and 6 bases lay outside the gene matches. The CDR3 runs 14 residues. Germline assignment: CDR1 SGDLS and CDR2 YYNGEE. CDR3 sequence: CASSMGQGVGEQYF. DNA of the CDR3: TGTGCCAGCAGCATGGGACAGGGGGTCGGCGAGCAGTACTTC.

V is TRBV19 and J is TRBJ2-1; 8 bases agree with TRBD2. This CDR3 has 19 residues. The V gene's germline CDR1 is LNHDA and CDR2 SQIVND (reference sequence). Losses at the gene ends were 6 bases for V and 4 bases for J; bases not matched to a gene: 20. In DNA form, the CDR3 reads TGTGCCAGTAGCCCCCGGGGCGGGGCGGGACTAGGGGGGTACAATGAGCAGTTCTTC. Translating it yields CASSPRGGAGLGGYNEQFF. Variable domain in full (rest from reference TRBV19 and TRBJ2-1): DGGITQSPKYLFRKEGQNVTLSCEQNLNHDAMYWYRQDPGQGLRLIYYSQIVNDFQKGDIAEGYSVSREKKESFPLTVTSAQKNPTAFYLCASSPRGGAGLGGYNEQFFGPGTRLTVL.

The CDR3 DNA reads as TGCGCCAGCAGCTTACCGGGACAGGGTGGAGAAAAACTGTTTTTT. Protein sequence: CASSLPGQGGEKLFF. The chain links TRBV5-1 to TRBJ1-4, with 9 bases that match TRBD1. CDR1 and CDR2 from the germline V gene are SGHRS and YFSETQ. This CDR3 comprises 15 residues. V lost 2 bases, J lost 8 bases, and 7 bases stayed unmatched.